This entry lists 30 T cell receptor beta chains sequenced from one sample in a study of shared clonotypes between healthy human individuals (dated by TCRdb to 2018 to 2021). CD8 naive samples consisted of CD45RO-negative cells that were positively selected for CCR7, yielding a CD45RA+CCR7+ population without TemRA cells. The library came from the immunoSEQ multiplex PCR assay. This is the immuneACCESS table as TCRdb keeps it, with only in-frame sequences that have V and J called. A part of the clones is gone; compared with another copy, unresolved V genes explain less than half, and the rest is unexplained. The sample table holds about 750,000 clones, of which 80% to 95% were seen once. Jointly, the top ten make up 24% of the sample. The specimen was naive CD8+ T cells sorted from blood. Sample cell subset or site, as interpreted from the label and publication: CD45RA+CCR7+. These receptors all stem from a man aged 25 to 40 in good health.

The chain links TRBV27 to TRBJ2-1; no definite D call. V shed 0 bases and J shed 5 bases, with 11 bases lying between them. In germline, CDR1 is MNHEY, CDR2 SMNVEV (reference sequence). This CDR3 region has 15 residues. CDR3 region: CASSLSRFAHNEQFF. The CDR3 coding sequence is TGTGCCAGCAGTTTATCCAGGTTCGCCCACAATGAGCAGTTCTTC.

This clone has a single count. DNA for the CDR3: TGTGCCAGCAGTATGGGGGAGAAGTTTTACGAGCAGTACTTC. Translated: CASSMGEKFYEQYF. The genes are TRBV27 and TRBJ2-7; D is tentatively TRBD1 or TRBD2 (5 bases each). Deletions cut 5 bases from V and 4 bases from J, with 15 bases between. CDR3 length: 14 residues. Germline V gene data show CDR1 as MNHEY and CDR2 as SMNVEV (reference sequence).

The rearrangement uses TRBV6-6 and TRBJ1-2; perhaps TRBD1 as D (6 bases). V lost 1 base and J lost 0, with 9 bases in between. This CDR3 region has 15 residues. CDR1 MNHNY and CDR2 SVGAGI come from the germline V gene (reference sequence). CDR3 sequence reads: CASSYFRGTNYGYTF. DNA of the CDR3: TGTGCCAGCAGTTACTTCAGGGGTACTAACTATGGCTACACCTTC.

The chain employs TRBV28 and TRBJ1-1; tentative D call: TRBD1 (6 bases). V lost 2 bases to trimming and J lost 0 bases, with 13 bases between them. CDR1 is MDHEN and CDR2 is SYDVKM in the germline V gene. The CDR3 extends over 16 amino acids. CDR3 DNA: TGTGCCAGCAGTTTACTACAGGGAATAATGAACACTGAAGCTTTCTTT. It translates to CASSLLQGIMNTEAFF.

The count of this clone is one. Within the sample, other DNA sequences also encode this same CDR3. The chain has TRBV9 and TRBJ1-1, with D uncertain. V was pared by 0 bases and J by 1 base, with 4 bases between. The CDR3 extends over 13 amino acids. Germline V gives CDR1 SGDLS, CDR2 YYNGEE. The CDR3 nucleotides read TGTGCCAGCAGCGTAGATGGGAACACTGAAGCTTTCTTT. Its protein product is CASSVDGNTEAFF. Complete variable domain (other parts from reference TRBV9 and TRBJ1-1): DSGVTQTPKHLITATGQRVTLRCSPRSGDLSVYWYQQSLDQGLQFLIQYYNGEERAKGNILERFSAQQFPDLHSELNLSSLELGDSALYFCASSVDGNTEAFFGQGTRLTVV.

V gene TRBV27 combines with J gene TRBJ2-7; 7 nucleotides agree with TRBD2. The junction had 7 bases not matched to a gene; V was cut back by 5 bases and J by 3 bases. In germline, CDR1 is MNHEY, CDR2 SMNVEV (reference sequence). The CDR3 spans 14 residues. The CDR3 spells CASSPLGLDYEQYF. The CDR3 DNA reads as TGTGCCAGCAGTCCTCTTGGACTAGACTACGAGCAGTACTTC.

The chain uses TRBV13 and TRBJ2-7; D is uncertain. Germline CDR1 and CDR2: PRHDT and FYEKMQ (reference sequence). This CDR3 has 14 residues. Deletions cut 0 bases from V and 0 bases from J, with 6 bases between. CDR3 sequence: CASSLGLPSYEQYF. The CDR3 region has the DNA TGTGCCAGCAGCTTAGGACTTCCCTCCTACGAGCAGTACTTC. Together with reference TRBV13 and TRBJ2-7, the CDR3 gives the full variable domain: AAGVIQSPRHLIKEKRETATLKCYPIPRHDTVYWYQQGPGQDPQFLISFYEKMQSDKGSIPDRFSAQQFSDYHSELNMSSLELGDSALYFCASSLGLPSYEQYFGPGTRLTVT.

V and J are TRBV28 and TRBJ1-5, with 9 bases lining up with TRBD1. Looked up from germline, CDR1 is MDHEN and CDR2 is SYDVKM. This CDR3 contains 19 residues. V trimming: 1 base; J trimming: 2 bases; junction bases outside the gene matches: 12. CDR3 in amino acids: CASSLSRDRVLFGNQPQHF. CDR3 in DNA: TGTGCCAGCAGTTTATCGCGGGACAGGGTTTTGTTTGGCAATCAGCCCCAGCATTTT.

Only one count was recorded for this clone. The chain combines TRBV7-9 with TRBJ2-2, with D perhaps TRBD1 (6 bases). Trimming took off 2 bases at V and 4 bases at J, with 11 bases between the two ends. The germline CDR1 and CDR2 sequences are SEHNR and FQNEAQ (reference sequence). The CDR3 consists of 15 residues. The CDR3 is CASSLRTVSTGELFF. The CDR3 DNA sequence: TGTGCCAGCAGCTTAAGGACAGTCAGCACCGGGGAGCTGTTTTTT.

This clone showed up just a few times. The gene calls are TRBV30 and TRBJ2-2; 14 positions agree with TRBD2. V lost 7 bases to trimming and J lost 6 bases; unmatched junction nucleotides: 13. There are 17 residues in the CDR3. The germline gives CDR1 GTSNPN, CDR2 SVGIG (reference sequence). CDR3 nucleotides: TGTGCCTCCGAGGGACTAGCGGGAGCCCTGAATCCCGGGGAGCTGTTTTTT. It encodes CASEGLAGALNPGELFF.

This chain connects TRBV7-6 to TRBJ2-1; D is ambiguous. Germline values: CDR1 SGHVS, CDR2 FNYEAQ. Trimming cost V 0 bases and J 7 bases, with 10 bases left between them. The CDR3 sequence is 14 residues long. The CDR3 sequence is CASSLAVRGNEQFF. The DNA for the CDR3 is TGTGCCAGCAGCTTAGCCGTTAGAGGTAATGAGCAGTTCTTC.

The gene calls are TRBV27 and TRBJ2-4; 7 bases are a match to TRBD2. The CDR3 is 14 amino acids. V was clipped by 8 bases and J by 1 base; unmatched bases: 5. Germline V gives CDR1 MNHEY, CDR2 SMNVEV (reference sequence). The CDR3 DNA reads TGTGCCAGCCGCCTGGGGGGGGCCAAAAACATTCAGTACTTC. Protein product: CASRLGGAKNIQYF.

V gene TRBV7-6 combines with J gene TRBJ2-5, with a possible D match to TRBD2 (5 bases). The CDR3 loop spans 15 amino acids. Trimming left V 6 bases short and J 2 bases short, with 16 bases between. Germline-derived CDR1 and CDR2 are SGHVS and FNYEAQ. The CDR3 reads CASSLKSGMQETQYF. The CDR3 DNA is TGTGCCAGCAGTTTAAAGTCCGGGATGCAAGAGACCCAGTACTTC.

The chain is built from TRBV27 and TRBJ1-4; D may be TRBD1 (5 bases). This CDR3 contains 14 residues. Germline V lookup: CDR1 MNHEY, CDR2 SMNVEV (reference sequence). The V end was cut by 6 bases, the J end by 8 bases, with 16 bases between. The CDR3 loop reads CASRMGGAGEKLFF. In DNA form, the CDR3 reads TGTGCCAGCAGGATGGGAGGGGCGGGAGAAAAACTGTTTTTT.

The V gene is TRBV19, the J gene TRBJ2-7, with 7 bases fitting TRBD1. The CDR3 is made up of 15 amino acids. J gave up 3 bases and V 1 base, and 6 bases lay outside the gene matches. Germline CDR1 is LNHDA and CDR2 is SQIVND (reference sequence). Here the CDR3 reads CASSIATGTDYEQYF. For the CDR3, the DNA is TGTGCCAGTAGTATAGCAACCGGGACAGACTACGAGCAGTACTTC.

The chain carries TRBV30 and TRBJ2-3; D is unresolved. V was clipped by 5 bases and J by 2 bases, with 5 bases between them. Germline CDR1 GTSNPN, CDR2 SVGIG (reference sequence). This CDR3 region has 11 residues. CDR3 region: CAWSHTDTQYF. Here the CDR3 DNA reads TGTGCCTGGTCGCACACAGATACGCAGTATTTT.

The V gene is TRBV5-1, the J gene TRBJ2-7; D gene uncertain. The germline CDR1 and CDR2 sequences are SGHRS and YFSETQ. This CDR3 has 17 residues. V lost 4 bases to trimming and J lost 0 bases, with 20 bases between them. The CDR3 region has the DNA TGCGCCAGCAGCCCCACTCTTGACGAACGACACTCCTACGAGCAGTACTTC. As protein: CASSPTLDERHSYEQYF.

This clone is a singleton in its sample. The genes are TRBV28 and TRBJ2-5; the match to TRBD1 covers 8 bases. This CDR3 has 15 residues. V lost 6 bases and J lost 4; bases outside the gene matches: 10. Germline V gene sequence: CDR1 MDHEN, CDR2 SYDVKM. This CDR3 reads CASSQLQGEGETQYF. The CDR3 bases are TGTGCCAGCAGCCAATTACAGGGGGAAGGAGAGACCCAGTACTTC.

This chain uses TRBV5-5 with TRBJ1-2; D call uncertain. The CDR3 is 17 residues long. Germline CDR1 reads SGHKS; CDR2 reads YYEKEE (reference sequence). Trimming shortened V by 3 bases and J by 0 bases, and 18 bases separated the two germline ends. CDR3 nucleotide sequence: TGTGCCAGCAGCTCAAACAGACTCTTGGATTCTAACTATGGCTACACCTTC. Amino acids: CASSSNRLLDSNYGYTF.

The chain links TRBV27 to TRBJ2-7, with D perhaps TRBD1 or TRBD2 (6 bases each). The CDR3 is 15 residues long. In germline, CDR1 is MNHEY, CDR2 SMNVEV (reference sequence). Trimming shortened V by 5 bases and J by 4 bases, and 18 bases separated the two germline ends. CDR3 in amino acids: CASSHPPRGQYEQYF. CDR3 coding DNA: TGTGCCAGCAGTCACCCCCCTCGGGGGCAATACGAGCAGTACTTC.

The chain has TRBV7-9 and TRBJ2-3, with 7 bases matching TRBD2. The junction had 11 bases not matched to a gene; V was cut back by 1 base and J by 1 base. This CDR3 spans 18 amino acids. The germline V gene has CDR1 SEHNR and CDR2 FQNEAQ (reference sequence). The CDR3 here is CASSLEPKREGGTDTQYF. Written as DNA, the CDR3 is TGTGCCAGCAGCTTAGAACCCAAGCGGGAAGGGGGCACAGATACGCAGTATTTT.

V is TRBV6-4 and J is TRBJ2-1; the match to TRBD1 covers 9 bases. Looked up from germline, CDR1 is MRHNA and CDR2 is SNTAGT. This CDR3 spans 17 amino acids. With V trimmed by 4 bases and J by 2 bases, 9 bases remained unmatched. The CDR3 loop is CASSARDRAGPYNEQFF. CDR3 DNA: TGTGCCAGCAGTGCACGGGACAGGGCAGGGCCCTACAATGAGCAGTTCTTC.

The chain carries TRBV7-8 and TRBJ2-3, with 7 bases lining up with TRBD2. Germline V gene sequence: CDR1 SGHVS, CDR2 FQNEAQ. The CDR3 has 15 amino acids. J gave up 0 bases and V 3 bases, and 3 bases lay outside the gene matches. This CDR3 reads CASSFLAASTDTQYF. The DNA for the CDR3 is TGTGCCAGCAGCTTTCTAGCGGCTAGCACAGATACGCAGTATTTT.

The chain couples TRBV19 to TRBJ2-7; D might be TRBD2 (6 bases). Germline-derived CDR1 and CDR2 are LNHDA and SQIVND (reference sequence). Trimming cost V 8 bases and J 2 bases, with 19 bases left between them. The CDR3 runs 15 residues. This chain's CDR3 is CASAAGGDPTYEQYF. DNA for the CDR3: TGTGCCAGTGCAGCCGGGGGAGACCCGACCTACGAGCAGTACTTC.

This sequence joins TRBV29-1 and TRBJ2-1, with 7 positions matching TRBD2. Germline V gene data show CDR1 as SQVTM and CDR2 as ANQGSEA. Germline trimming cut 4 bases from V and 7 bases from J; bases unmatched to any gene: 10. CDR3 size: 14 residues. CDR3 nucleotides: TGCAGCGTTGGCAAGAGGGAGGGCGGGAATGAGCAGTTCTTC. This gives the protein CSVGKREGGNEQFF.

V and J are TRBV29-1 and TRBJ2-4; 9 bases agree with TRBD1. The CDR3 loop spans 19 amino acids. Germline loops: CDR1 SQVTM, CDR2 ANQGSEA. Trimming took 0 bases from V and 0 from J; bases not matched to a gene: 12. CDR3 sequence: CSVEDVGQGSILAKNIQYF. CDR3 nucleotide sequence: TGCAGCGTTGAAGATGTAGGACAGGGGTCCATCCTAGCCAAAAACATTCAGTACTTC.

The CDR3 coding sequence is TGTGCCAGCAGTTTATCGAAGGGAACCTACGAGCAGTACTTC. Translation: CASSLSKGTYEQYF. The V and J genes are TRBV27 and TRBJ2-7; D gene unclear. The CDR3 consists of 14 residues. Trimming took 0 bases from V and 2 from J, leaving 8 bases between them. Germline loops: CDR1 MNHEY, CDR2 SMNVEV (reference sequence).

The chain employs TRBV11-2 and TRBJ1-1; D is uncertain. The CDR3 is 13 residues long. V lost 5 bases to trimming and J lost 4 bases, with 11 bases between them. CDR1 SGHAT and CDR2 FQNNGV come from the germline V gene. DNA of the CDR3: TGTGCCAGCAGCCCAGGTCCGGGCACTGAAGCTTTCTTT. Translated, it gives CASSPGPGTEAFF.

The chain joins TRBV27 to TRBJ2-6; D ambiguous. Trimming cost V 5 bases and J 4 bases, with 12 bases left between them. The CDR3 has 15 residues. Per the germline V gene, CDR1 is MNHEY and CDR2 is SMNVEV (reference sequence). The CDR3 is CASSPGWGGANVLTF. CDR3 DNA sequence: TGTGCCAGCAGTCCTGGGTGGGGAGGGGCCAACGTCCTGACTTTC.

This chain connects TRBV6-1 to TRBJ2-1; a weak D match, TRBD1 (6 bases). The V end was cut by 1 base, the J end by 8 bases, with 24 bases between. The CDR3 is made up of 18 amino acids. Germline V gene lookup returns CDR1 MNHNS and CDR2 SASEGT. CDR3 amino acids: CASSEDRTGTSYEDEQFF. CDR3 nucleotides: TGTGCCAGCAGTGAAGATCGGACCGGGACAAGCTATGAGGATGAGCAGTTCTTC.